Each of the 3 T cell receptor beta chains below was sequenced from the same sample in a study of blood T cell repertoires in COVID-19. Profiled with immunoSEQ multiplex PCR; TCRdb holds only in-frame clones, not every one. Of around 160,000 clones listed, roughly four fifths are singletons. Sequences were obtained from peripheral blood. The receptor source for this set is a human donor with acute or convalescent COVID-19. The donor label of this sample is uncertain.

This chain uses TRBV5-1 with TRBJ2-1, with TRBD2 matching over 15 bases. Trimming cost V 3 bases and J 6 bases; bases outside gene matches: 7. There are 17 residues in the CDR3. CDR1 is SGHRS, CDR2 YFSETQ, per germline. CDR3 DNA sequence: TGCGCCAGCAGCTGGACTAGCGGGGGGGCCGGGGGCAATGAGCAGTTCTTC. Translating it yields CASSWTSGGAGGNEQFF.

The V and J genes are TRBV27 and TRBJ1-2; 7 nucleotides match TRBD1. Trimming cost V 8 bases and J 3 bases; bases outside gene matches: 9. The CDR3 runs 14 residues. Germline V CDR1 and CDR2: MNHEY, SMNVEV (reference sequence). CDR3 DNA sequence: TGTGCCAGCCCCCCCCACAGGGGAGACTATGGCTACACCTTC. Translation gives CASPPHRGDYGYTF.

The rearrangement links TRBV12-5 to TRBJ1-4; 10 nucleotides match TRBD1. V lost 1 base to trimming and J lost 5 bases; unmatched junction nucleotides: 1. Germline V lookup: CDR1 LGHNT, CDR2 FRNRAP. This CDR3 has 15 amino acids. The CDR3 coding sequence is TGTGCTAGTGGTTTGGGGGACAGGGGAAATGAAAAACTGTTTTTT. As protein: CASGLGDRGNEKLFF.